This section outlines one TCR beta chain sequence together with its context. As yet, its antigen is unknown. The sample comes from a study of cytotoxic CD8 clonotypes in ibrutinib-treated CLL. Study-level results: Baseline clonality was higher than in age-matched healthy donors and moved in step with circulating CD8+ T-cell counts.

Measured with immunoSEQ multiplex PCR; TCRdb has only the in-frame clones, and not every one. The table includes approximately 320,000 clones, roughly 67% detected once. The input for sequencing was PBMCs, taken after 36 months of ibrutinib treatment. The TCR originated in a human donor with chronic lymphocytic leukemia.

The CDR3: CASSQLGHNQETQYF. In nucleotides, the CDR3 is TGTGCCAGCAGCCAATTGGGACATAACCAAGAGACCCAGTACTTC. This sequence joins TRBV14 and TRBJ2-5, with D maybe TRBD1 (6 bases). Germline assignment: CDR1 SGHDN and CDR2 FVKESK. The CDR3 covers 15 residues. Trimming removed 2 bases from V and 0 bases from J, with 10 bases in between.